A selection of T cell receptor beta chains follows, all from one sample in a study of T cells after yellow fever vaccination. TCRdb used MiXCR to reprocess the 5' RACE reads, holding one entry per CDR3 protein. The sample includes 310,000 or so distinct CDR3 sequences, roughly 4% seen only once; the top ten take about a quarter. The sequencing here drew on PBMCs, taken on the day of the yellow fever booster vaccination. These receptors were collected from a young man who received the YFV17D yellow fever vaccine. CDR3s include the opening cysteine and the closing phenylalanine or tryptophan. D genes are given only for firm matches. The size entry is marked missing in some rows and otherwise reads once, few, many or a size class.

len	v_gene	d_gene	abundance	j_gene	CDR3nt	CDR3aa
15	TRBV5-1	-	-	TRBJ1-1	TGCGCCAGCAGCTTAACAGGGAAGGTGATCACTGAAGCTTTCTTT	CASSLTGKVITEAFF
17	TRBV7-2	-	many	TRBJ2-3	TGTGCCAGCAGCTTAGGGGCCGGGACTCATAGCACAGATACGCAGTATTTT	CASSLGAGTHSTDTQYF
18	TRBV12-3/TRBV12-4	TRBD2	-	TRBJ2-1	TGTGCCAGCATTGGGACTAGCGGGGGGCCTAGCTCCTACAATGAGCAGTTCTTC	CASIGTSGGPSSYNEQFF
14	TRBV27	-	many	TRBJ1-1	TGTGCCAGCAGTCCCCAGGACCAGAACACTGAAGCTTTCTTT	CASSPQDQNTEAFF
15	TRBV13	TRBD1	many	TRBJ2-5	TGTGCCAGCAGCTTCTCGGGACAGACGCAAGAGACCCAGTACTTC	CASSFSGQTQETQYF
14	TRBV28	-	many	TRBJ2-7	TGTGCCAGCACCCTAGGGGCCGTACTGTACGAGCAGTACTTC	CASTLGAVLYEQYF
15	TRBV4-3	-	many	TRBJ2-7	TGCGCCAGCAGCCAAGCCAGGGCCCTATCCTACGAGCAGTACTTC	CASSQARALSYEQYF
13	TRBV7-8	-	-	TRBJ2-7	TGTGCCAGCAGCTTAGTTTCAGCGGACGAGCAGTACTTC	CASSLVSADEQYF
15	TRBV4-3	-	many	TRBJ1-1	TGCGCCAGCAGCCAAGATATTTCTGGGAGCAGTGAAGCTTTCTTT	CASSQDISGSSEAFF
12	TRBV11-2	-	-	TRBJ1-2	TGTGCCAGCACCGAACAAGGGGGTCTGGCCACCTTC	CASTEQGGLATF
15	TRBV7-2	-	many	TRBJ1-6	TGTGCCAGCAGCTTAGTCCGGACAGAAAATTCACCCCTCCACTTT	CASSLVRTENSPLHF
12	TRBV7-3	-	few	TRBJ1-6	TGTGCCAGCAGCTCGATTGGGTCACCCCTCCACTTT	CASSSIGSPLHF
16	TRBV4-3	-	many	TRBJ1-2	TGCGCCAGCAGCCAAGATTACGGGGGCGGAGGCTATGGCTACACCTTC	CASSQDYGGGGYGYTF
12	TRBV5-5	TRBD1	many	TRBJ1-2	TGTGCCAGCAGCCCACAGGGGGATGGCTACACCTTC	CASSPQGDGYTF
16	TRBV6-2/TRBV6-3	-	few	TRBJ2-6	TGTGCCAGCAGTTACTCTTTCGAAGCTGGGGCCAACGTCCTGACTTTC	CASSYSFEAGANVLTF
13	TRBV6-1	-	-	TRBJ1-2	TGTGCCAGCAGTGAAGTCGGAGTTGGTGGCTACACCTTC	CASSEVGVGGYTF
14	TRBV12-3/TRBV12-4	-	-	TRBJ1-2	TGTGCCAGCAGTCCCAGAGGGACGGGAACTGGCTACACCTTC	CASSPRGTGTGYTF
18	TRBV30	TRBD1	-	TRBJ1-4	TGTGCCTGGAGTGTGGGGGGTCGAGGCAGGGGGAAGATTGAAAAACTGTTTTTT	CAWSVGGRGRGKIEKLFF
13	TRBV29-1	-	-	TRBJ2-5	TGCAGCGCCGCCGGGCCATTGCAAGAGACCCAGTACTTC	CSAAGPLQETQYF
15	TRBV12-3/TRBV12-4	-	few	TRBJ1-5	TGTGCCAGCAGCTTCGGCACAGGGTTAAAGCAGCCCCAGCATTTT	CASSFGTGLKQPQHF
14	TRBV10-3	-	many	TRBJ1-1	TGTGCCATCAGTGGTAGCGGGGCGCCTACTGAAGCTTTCTTT	CAISGSGAPTEAFF
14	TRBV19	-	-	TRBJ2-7	TGTGCCAGTAGGGAACAGGGAACTTCCTACGAGCAGTACTTC	CASREQGTSYEQYF
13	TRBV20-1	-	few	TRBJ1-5	TGCAGTGCTCCGGGACAACGCAATCAGCCCCAGCATTTT	CSAPGQRNQPQHF
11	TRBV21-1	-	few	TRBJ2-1	TGTGCCAGCATCCTAACGGGGGAGCAGTTCTTC	CASILTGEQFF
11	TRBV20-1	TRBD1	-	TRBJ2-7	TGCAGTGCTCGACAGGGGTACGAGCAGTACTTC	CSARQGYEQYF
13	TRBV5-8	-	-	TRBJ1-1	TGTGCCAGCAGCAAGACTCCGAACACTGAAGCTTTCTTT	CASSKTPNTEAFF
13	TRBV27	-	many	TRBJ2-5	TGTGCCAGCAGTTTTCACGTCGCGGGGACCCAGTACTTC	CASSFHVAGTQYF
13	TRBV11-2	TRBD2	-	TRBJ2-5	TGTGCCAGCAGCTCTACTAGCGAAGAGACCCAGTACTTC	CASSSTSEETQYF
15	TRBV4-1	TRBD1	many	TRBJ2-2	TGCGCCAGCAGCCTCTGGCAGGGGGTTAACGGGGAGCTGTTTTTT	CASSLWQGVNGELFF
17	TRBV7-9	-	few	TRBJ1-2	TGTGCCAGCAGCTTACCTCCTTACAGGGAACGTAACTATGGCTACACCTTC	CASSLPPYRERNYGYTF
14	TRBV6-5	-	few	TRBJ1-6	TGTGCCAGCGTTAATCTCCGCGATAATTCACCCCTCCACTTT	CASVNLRDNSPLHF
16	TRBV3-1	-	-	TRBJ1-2	TGTGCCAGCAGCCAAGATCGTTGGGCGGGGAACTATGGCTACACCTTC	CASSQDRWAGNYGYTF
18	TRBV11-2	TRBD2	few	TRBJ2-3	TGTGCCAGCAGCTCTCAAGCGGGGGGCTGGAAGAGCACAGATACGCAGTATTTT	CASSSQAGGWKSTDTQYF
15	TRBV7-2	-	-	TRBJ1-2	TGTGCCAGCAGCGGGGAAACAGGAGCTTACTATGGCTACACCTTC	CASSGETGAYYGYTF
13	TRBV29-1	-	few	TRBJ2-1	TGCAGCGTTGAAATCGTGGCAGACAATGAGCAGTTCTTC	CSVEIVADNEQFF
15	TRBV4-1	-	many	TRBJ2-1	TGCGCCAGCAGCCAAGGGCCTAGCCGAAGTGGCGAGCAGTTCTTC	CASSQGPSRSGEQFF
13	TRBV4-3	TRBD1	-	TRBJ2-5	TGCGCCAGCAGCCAGACAGGGGGGGGGCCCCAGTACTTC	CASSQTGGGPQYF
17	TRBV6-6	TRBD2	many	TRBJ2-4	TGTGCCAGCAGTTCGTTTAGCGGGGGGGTAGCCAAAAACATTCAGTACTTC	CASSSFSGGVAKNIQYF
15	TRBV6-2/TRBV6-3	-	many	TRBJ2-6	TGTGCCAGCAGTTATAGCAGCTCTGGGGCCAACGTCCTGACTTTC	CASSYSSSGANVLTF
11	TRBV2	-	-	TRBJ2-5	TGTGCCAGTGGCGGGTCGGAGACCCAGTACTTC	CASGGSETQYF
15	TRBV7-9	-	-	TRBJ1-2	TGTGCCAGCAGCCCCCCGGGGGCGGAGGACTATGGCTACACCTTC	CASSPPGAEDYGYTF
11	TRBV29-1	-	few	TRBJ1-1	TGCAGCGTTCCAGGGAACACTGAAGCTTTCTTT	CSVPGNTEAFF
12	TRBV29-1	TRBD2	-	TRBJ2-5	TGCAGCGTCGGGGGGGCGCAAGAGACCCAGTACTTC	CSVGGAQETQYF
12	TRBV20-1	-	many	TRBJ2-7	TGCAGTGCTAGAGATAGACGCGGCGAGCAGTACTTC	CSARDRRGEQYF
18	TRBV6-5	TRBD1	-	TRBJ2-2	TGTGCCAGCAGTTACTCGGCTAGTTGGACAGGGGATTTCGGGGAGCTGTTTTTT	CASSYSASWTGDFGELFF
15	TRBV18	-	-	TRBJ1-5	TGTGCCAGCTCAACCGACCATTATAGCAATCAGCCCCAGCATTTT	CASSTDHYSNQPQHF
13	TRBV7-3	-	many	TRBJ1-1	TGTGCCAGCAGCTTAACTCAGAGAACTGAAGCTTTCTTT	CASSLTQRTEAFF
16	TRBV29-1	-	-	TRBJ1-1	TGCAGCGTTGATTCCCGGGGGGGAACAGGGAGCGCTGAAGCTTTCTTT	CSVDSRGGTGSAEAFF
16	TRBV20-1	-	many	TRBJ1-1	TGCAGTGCTAGAGAACTGGGGGCAGGAGGCGATTTGTGGGCTTTCTTT	CSARELGAGGDLWAFF
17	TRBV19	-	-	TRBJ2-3	TGTGCCAGTAGTATCGGTTCTGGGGGCGCGATCGCAGATACGCAGTATTTT	CASSIGSGGAIADTQYF
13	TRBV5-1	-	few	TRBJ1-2	TGCGCCAGCAGTCCGGACGGTTCCGGAGGCTACACCTTC	CASSPDGSGGYTF
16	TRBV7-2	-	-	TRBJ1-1	TGTGCCAGCAGCCGCACCATGACCAGGGAATTCACTGAAGCTTTCTTT	CASSRTMTREFTEAFF
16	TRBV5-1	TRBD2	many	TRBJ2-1	TGCGCCAGCAGCTTGTTCGGGGGGACTGGTTACAATGAGCAGTTCTTC	CASSLFGGTGYNEQFF
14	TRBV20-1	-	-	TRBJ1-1	TGCAGTGCTAGAGATCCGGACAGAATCACTGAAGCTTTCTTT	CSARDPDRITEAFF
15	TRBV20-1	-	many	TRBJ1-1	TGCAGTGCTAGAGACGATTCCTCTTGGGACACTGAAGCTTTCTTT	CSARDDSSWDTEAFF